This is a list of T cell receptor beta chains from one sample in a study of T cell responses to AZD1222 COVID-19 vaccine. The data were produced by immunoSEQ multiplex PCR, yet TCRdb's version contains in-frame clones alone and is incomplete. The sample shows roughly 120,000 clones, about 85% of them seen only once. The input for sequencing was peripheral blood, taken on day 0 of AZD1222 vaccination. These receptors were taken from an adult in good health. The CDR3 runs from the conserved cysteine through the conserved F or W. Each record gives: clone size, D gene, V gene, J gene, CDR3 protein, CDR3 DNA. The D gene is left open where the match is weak. Expanded clones are given a class, and other clones once, few, many or no size at all.

size: -
D: -
V: TRBV6-5
J: TRBJ1-1
CDR3: CASSYSNRARAFF
DNA: TGTGCCAGCAGTTACTCGAATAGGGCCAGAGCTTTCTTT

size: once
D: TRBD1
V: TRBV5-4
J: TRBJ2-7
CDR3: CASSQMERGQTYEQYF
DNA: TGTGCCAGCAGCCAGATGGAGAGGGGGCAGACCTACGAGCAGTACTTC

size: -
D: -
V: TRBV18
J: TRBJ1-4
CDR3: CASSGVDEKLFF
DNA: TGTGCCAGCTCAGGAGTCGATGAAAAACTGTTTTTT

size: -
D: -
V: TRBV7-9
J: TRBJ2-1
CDR3: CASSPLLGGQFF
DNA: TGTGCCAGCAGCCCTTTACTGGGTGGGCAGTTCTTC

size: -
D: -
V: TRBV7-2
J: TRBJ2-1
CDR3: CASSPGLNEQFF
DNA: TGTGCCAGCAGCCCCGGGCTGAATGAGCAGTTCTTC

size: -
D: -
V: TRBV25-1
J: TRBJ1-2
CDR3: CASSEWAREGGYTF
DNA: TGTGCCAGCAGTGAATGGGCCAGGGAAGGTGGCTACACCTTC

size: -
D: TRBD2
V: TRBV5-6
J: TRBJ2-5
CDR3: CASSLFSGSQETQYF
DNA: TGTGCCAGCAGCTTATTTAGCGGGAGCCAAGAGACCCAGTACTTC

size: -
D: -
V: TRBV3-1/TRBV3-2
J: TRBJ2-1
CDR3: CASSQQPFGEQFF
DNA: TGTGCCAGCAGCCAACAGCCTTTCGGTGAGCAGTTCTTC

size: -
D: -
V: TRBV18
J: TRBJ2-2
CDR3: CASSPLTAGETGELFF
DNA: TGTGCCAGCTCACCATTAACGGCCGGTGAGACCGGGGAGCTGTTTTTT

size: -
D: -
V: TRBV27
J: TRBJ2-1
CDR3: CASSSPRGVGGNEQFF
DNA: TGTGCCAGCAGTTCCCCCCGTGGTGTGGGGGGCAATGAGCAGTTCTTC

size: -
D: -
V: TRBV5-6
J: TRBJ1-2
CDR3: CASSLNTYGYTF
DNA: TGTGCCAGCAGCTTGAACACCTATGGCTACACCTTC

size: few
D: TRBD1
V: TRBV27
J: TRBJ1-6
CDR3: CASSPGDRANSPLHF
DNA: TGTGCCAGCAGTCCGGGGGACAGGGCTAATTCACCCCTCCACTTT

size: -
D: TRBD2
V: TRBV5-1
J: TRBJ2-3
CDR3: CASSLTSGNPWDTQYF
DNA: TGCGCCAGCAGCTTAACTAGCGGGAACCCCTGGGATACGCAGTATTTT

size: -
D: TRBD2
V: TRBV24-1
J: TRBJ2-1
CDR3: CATSSTSGPYNEQFF
DNA: TGTGCCACCAGTTCGACTAGCGGACCCTACAATGAGCAGTTCTTC

size: -
D: -
V: TRBV7-3
J: TRBJ1-5
CDR3: CASSLEPNQPQHF
DNA: TGTGCCAGCAGCTTAGAGCCCAATCAGCCCCAGCATTTT

size: -
D: TRBD2
V: TRBV30
J: TRBJ2-7
CDR3: CAWSVGLAGSPYEQYF
DNA: TGTGCCTGGAGTGTTGGGCTAGCGGGTTCCCCCTACGAGCAGTACTTC

size: few
D: -
V: TRBV11-3
J: TRBJ2-1
CDR3: CASSLPGTPVRGYNEQFF
DNA: TGTGCCAGCAGCTTACCCGGGACTCCCGTGAGAGGCTACAATGAGCAGTTCTTC

size: -
D: -
V: TRBV5-1
J: TRBJ1-2
CDR3: CASSLGALNYGYTF
DNA: TGCGCCAGCAGCTTGGGGGCTCTTAACTATGGCTACACCTTC

size: few
D: TRBD1
V: TRBV5-5
J: TRBJ1-1
CDR3: CASSSLLDWQGVNTEAFF
DNA: TGTGCCAGCAGCTCGCTCTTAGATTGGCAGGGGGTGAACACTGAAGCTTTCTTT

size: -
D: -
V: TRBV2
J: TRBJ2-6
CDR3: CASRTVSGANVLTF
DNA: TGTGCCAGTAGGACAGTATCTGGGGCCAACGTCCTGACTTTC

size: -
D: -
V: TRBV11-2
J: TRBJ1-5
CDR3: CASSPSAYQPQHF
DNA: TGTGCCAGCAGTCCTTCGGCTTATCAGCCCCAGCATTTT